A selection of T cell receptor beta chains follows, all from one sample in a study of shared clonotypes between healthy human individuals. Libraries were prepared by immunoSEQ multiplex PCR; TCRdb keeps only in-frame clonotypes and omits some of them. The sample lists about 2.1 million clones; 93% were seen once. The sequenced sample consisted of naive CD8+ T cells from PBMCs. All receptors derive from a man between 18 and 29 years old in good health. Some clones in this sample may be carry-over from other donors' samples. Both conserved end residues are part of each CDR3. D genes are given only for firm matches. Clone size is shown for a subset of rows, as once, few, many or a class of expanded clone.

j_call d_call clone_size v_call cdr3_aa cdr3_nt
TRBJ2-1 TRBD2 once TRBV4-3 CASSQGTSRNNEQFF TGCGCCAGCAGCCAAGGGACTAGCAGGAACAATGAGCAGTTCTTC
TRBJ1-6 NA NA TRBV28 CASSLSGSPYNSPLHF TGTGCCAGCAGTTTGTCGGGTAGCCCCTATAATTCACCCCTCCACTTT
TRBJ2-1 NA NA TRBV29-1 CSVEGSGGTEQFF TGCAGCGTTGAAGGGTCAGGGGGGACTGAGCAGTTCTTC
TRBJ2-7 NA NA TRBV4-3 CASSQDLVQRDEQYF TGCGCCAGCAGCCAAGATCTTGTCCAGCGCGACGAGCAGTACTTC
TRBJ2-7 TRBD2 NA TRBV28 CASSLRLAGGVDTYEQYF TGTGCCAGCAGTTTGAGACTAGCGGGAGGAGTAGACACGTACGAGCAGTACTTC
TRBJ1-5 NA NA TRBV7-8 CASSLGQLNNQPQHF TGTGCCAGCAGCTTAGGACAGCTCAACAATCAGCCCCAGCATTTT
TRBJ2-2 NA NA TRBV9 CASSVSANTGELFF TGTGCCAGCAGCGTATCGGCTAACACCGGGGAGCTGTTTTTT
TRBJ2-3 NA NA TRBV7-6 CASSLSGSTDTQYF TGTGCCAGCAGCTTATCGGGTAGCACAGATACGCAGTATTTT
TRBJ2-3 NA NA TRBV20-1 CSAITDTQYF TGCAGTGCCATCACAGATACGCAGTATTTT
TRBJ2-7 NA NA TRBV14 CASSQGFYRSDEQYF TGTGCCAGCAGCCAAGGTTTCTACAGGTCGGACGAGCAGTACTTC
TRBJ2-7 TRBD2 NA TRBV7-9 CASSPPSSGIFAEQYF TGTGCCAGCAGCCCCCCCAGTAGCGGGATCTTTGCCGAGCAGTACTTC
TRBJ2-5 TRBD1 NA TRBV9 CASSVSGGDQETQYF TGTGCCAGCAGCGTGTCAGGGGGAGACCAAGAGACCCAGTACTTC
TRBJ1-1 NA NA TRBV7-9 CASSIVGGATEAFF TGTGCCAGCAGCATTGTGGGGGGCGCAACTGAAGCTTTCTTT
TRBJ2-5 NA NA TRBV5-6 CASSLRGPTQETQYF TGTGCCAGCAGCTTGCGAGGTCCAACCCAAGAGACCCAGTACTTC
TRBJ1-2 NA once TRBV27 CASTESPGRPIKGYTF TGTGCCAGCACCGAATCTCCGGGGAGGCCAATTAAGGGCTACACCTTC
TRBJ2-7 TRBD1 NA TRBV6-5 CASDTGESYEQYF TGTGCCAGCGATACAGGGGAATCCTACGAGCAGTACTTC
TRBJ2-3 NA NA TRBV4-1 CASSQVSAKRARGTDTQYF TGCGCCAGCAGCCAAGTAAGCGCTAAGCGGGCCAGGGGGACAGATACGCAGTATTTT
TRBJ2-1 NA NA TRBV7-8 CASSLASPGRLYNEQFF TGTGCCAGCAGCTTAGCGTCCCCAGGGCGACTCTACAATGAGCAGTTCTTC
TRBJ2-7 TRBD1 NA TRBV10-3 CAISLSTGRYEQYF TGTGCCATCAGTCTCTCGACAGGGCGGTACGAGCAGTACTTC
TRBJ2-2 NA NA TRBV7-9 CASSLTLLGELFF TGTGCCAGCAGCCTAACCTTGTTGGGGGAGCTGTTTTTT
TRBJ1-4 NA NA TRBV19 CASSIRGWLFF TGTGCCAGTAGTATCAGGGGATGGCTGTTTTTT
TRBJ1-2 NA NA TRBV9 CASSVTELYGYTF TGTGCCAGCAGCGTTACCGAGCTCTATGGCTACACCTTC
TRBJ1-5 NA NA TRBV19 CASRTLGGQPQHF TGTGCCAGTAGGACGTTGGGGGGTCAGCCCCAGCATTTT
TRBJ2-1 NA NA TRBV4-1 CASSQDWAGEQFF TGCGCCAGCAGCCAAGATTGGGCGGGTGAGCAGTTCTTC
TRBJ2-1 NA NA TRBV11-2 CASSLIASSYNEQFF TGTGCCAGCAGCTTAATCGCGTCTTCCTACAATGAGCAGTTCTTC
TRBJ2-7 NA NA TRBV9 CASSVGGGAGEQYF TGTGCCAGCAGCGTCGGTGGCGGGGCCGGCGAGCAGTACTTC
TRBJ1-1 NA once TRBV5-1 CASSWDTQNTEAFF TGCGCCAGCAGCTGGGACACGCAGAACACTGAAGCTTTCTTT
TRBJ1-3 NA NA TRBV7-2 CASRIRGDSGNTIYF TGTGCCAGCAGGATTCGGGGGGACTCTGGAAACACCATATATTTT
TRBJ2-1 NA NA TRBV5-1 CASSEGQGLVAGEEQFF TGCGCCAGCAGCGAGGGACAGGGGCTGGTAGCGGGGGAAGAGCAGTTCTTC
TRBJ2-7 TRBD1 NA TRBV14 CASSLGWGTGNYEQYF TGTGCCAGCAGCCTAGGATGGGGGACAGGGAACTACGAGCAGTACTTC
TRBJ2-7 NA NA TRBV29-1 CSVVLGQGGYEQYF TGCAGCGTTGTGTTGGGGCAGGGGGGCTACGAGCAGTACTTC
TRBJ2-1 TRBD1 NA TRBV10-3 CAISDVRLTGAIDEQFF TGTGCCATCAGTGACGTACGACTGACAGGGGCTATCGATGAGCAGTTCTTC
TRBJ2-1 NA NA TRBV19 CASSIGRSSYNEQFF TGTGCCAGTAGTATAGGCCGCAGCTCCTACAATGAGCAGTTCTTC
TRBJ2-7 NA once TRBV5-8 CASSPNPRRQSYEQYF TGTGCCAGCAGCCCCAACCCCCGGCGGCAGTCCTACGAGCAGTACTTC
TRBJ2-1 NA NA TRBV10-2 CASIRAGGDEQFF TGCGCCAGCATTCGAGCTGGGGGCGATGAGCAGTTCTTC
TRBJ1-1 NA NA TRBV11-2 CASSLERGLNTEAFF TGTGCCAGCAGCTTAGAACGAGGTTTGAACACTGAAGCTTTCTTT
TRBJ1-1 NA NA TRBV4-1 CASSHLHLGVTEAFF TGCGCCAGCAGCCACCTCCACCTGGGGGTCACTGAAGCTTTCTTT
TRBJ2-7 TRBD1 NA TRBV27 CASSPQGEGQLGLRYEQYF TGTGCCAGCAGTCCCCAGGGTGAGGGACAGTTGGGGCTTAGGTACGAGCAGTACTTC
TRBJ2-7 NA NA TRBV13 CASSLGRRSYEQYF TGTGCCAGCAGCTTAGGCCGTCGGTCCTACGAGCAGTACTTC
TRBJ2-7 NA NA TRBV27 CASSLSGSYEQYF TGTGCCAGCAGTCTGAGCGGCTCCTACGAGCAGTACTTC
TRBJ2-1 NA NA TRBV21-1 CASSKVGGDRPKSSYNEQFF TGTGCCAGCAGCAAAGTGGGGGGGGACAGGCCCAAAAGCTCCTACAATGAGCAGTTCTTC
TRBJ2-1 TRBD2 NA TRBV7-9 CASSLFDSGFYNEQFF TGTGCCAGCAGCTTATTTGATAGCGGGTTCTACAATGAGCAGTTCTTC
TRBJ1-3 NA few TRBV27 CASNMNTIYF TGTGCCAGCAATATGAACACCATATATTTT
TRBJ2-7 TRBD1 NA TRBV27 CASSLSRQGAGEQYF TGTGCCAGCAGTTTATCGAGACAGGGGGCCGGAGAGCAGTACTTC
TRBJ2-7 NA NA TRBV6-1 CASSEAVTYEQYF TGTGCCAGCAGTGAAGCAGTGACCTACGAGCAGTACTTC
TRBJ2-1 TRBD2 NA TRBV28 CASSTPGLATLFSYNEQFF TGTGCCAGCAGTACCCCGGGACTAGCGACCCTATTTTCCTACAATGAGCAGTTCTTC
TRBJ2-5 NA NA TRBV6-1 CASSESGTQYF TGTGCCAGCAGTGAATCGGGGACCCAGTACTTC
TRBJ2-5 TRBD1 once TRBV5-1 CASSDRVETQYF TGCGCCAGCAGCGACAGGGTCGAGACCCAGTACTTC
TRBJ2-2 NA NA TRBV27 CASSRYTTRGTTGELFF TGTGCCAGCAGTCGATATACCACCAGGGGCACCACCGGGGAGCTGTTTTTT
TRBJ2-7 TRBD2 NA TRBV27 CASSLIAGPYEQYF TGTGCCAGCAGTCTGATAGCGGGTCCCTACGAGCAGTACTTC